The TCR beta chain under discussion was sequenced for a study of cytomegalovirus exposure and HLA in healthy donors. In the study overall: It was reported in a later analysis that the same platform had been used for the roughly 130 validation repertoires as for the roughly 700 first-cohort repertoires.

Overall study findings and caveats: That first-cohort TCR clusters tended to co-occur in the 130 or so validation repertoires was found in a later analysis. According to the study, about 180 TCR beta chains were cytomegalovirus-associated.

Germline V gene lookup returns CDR1 MRHNA and CDR2 SNTAGT. V was cut by 0 bases and J by 1 base, with 9 bases left in between. The CDR3 sequence is 16 residues long. About this clone itself: Its specificity is not known.

TCRdb's table, derived via immunoSEQ multiplex PCR, lists solely in-frame clones and lacks some. Here the sample spans about 72,000 clones, around 95% being singletons. Separate from the roughly 720-subject first cohort, the roughly 120-subject validation cohort was the one that the donors belonged to. Sequences were obtained from PBMCs. The rearrangement joins TRBV6-4 to TRBJ2-2; D may be TRBD2 (5 bases). This TCR came from a woman between 18 and 29 years old in good health and CMV-seronegative. Here the CDR3 reads CASSDSRGKNTGELFF. In DNA form, the CDR3 reads TGTGCCAGCAGTGACTCGAGAGGGAAGAACACCGGGGAGCTGTTTTTT.